These T cell receptor beta chains were read from a single sample in a study of shared clonotypes between healthy human individuals. TCRdb keeps only in-frame clones here, not all; method: immunoSEQ multiplex PCR. This sample has about 1 million clones, with around 74% found just once. Sequencing was done on a sample of memory CD4+ T cells sorted from blood. The receptors here all came from a young man in good health. CDR3s include the opening cysteine and the closing phenylalanine or tryptophan. The order of the fields is CDR3 length, V gene, clone size, D gene, J gene, CDR3 protein, CDR3 DNA. A D gene is named only where the DNA matches it firmly. Size values are once, few and many counts, or a class for expanded clones, and some rows have none.

CDR3 length: 16
V gene: TRBV10-2
clone size: -
D gene: TRBD1
J gene: TRBJ1-5
CDR3 protein: CASSEGTGVLFQPQHF
CDR3 DNA: TGCGCCAGCAGTGAGGGGACAGGGGTTTTATTTCAGCCCCAGCATTTT

CDR3 length: 12
V gene: TRBV27
clone size: -
D gene: -
J gene: TRBJ1-2
CDR3 protein: CASRGHNYGYTF
CDR3 DNA: TGTGCCAGCAGGGGACACAACTATGGCTACACCTTC

CDR3 length: 15
V gene: TRBV11-3
clone size: -
D gene: -
J gene: TRBJ2-7
CDR3 protein: CASSVGSDGVYEQYF
CDR3 DNA: TGTGCCAGCAGCGTAGGGTCGGATGGGGTCTACGAGCAGTACTTC

CDR3 length: 15
V gene: TRBV15
clone size: -
D gene: TRBD1
J gene: TRBJ2-7
CDR3 protein: CATSRDIGGGYEQYF
CDR3 DNA: TGTGCCACCAGCAGAGATATAGGGGGCGGGTACGAGCAGTACTTC

CDR3 length: 16
V gene: TRBV5-4
clone size: few
D gene: -
J gene: TRBJ2-7
CDR3 protein: CASREGYRATVNEQYF
CDR3 DNA: TGTGCCAGCCGGGAAGGTTACAGGGCCACCGTCAACGAGCAGTACTTC

CDR3 length: 16
V gene: TRBV14
clone size: -
D gene: TRBD2
J gene: TRBJ2-1
CDR3 protein: CASSQGGRTSFREQFF
CDR3 DNA: TGTGCCAGCAGCCAAGGGGGGCGGACTAGCTTCCGTGAGCAGTTCTTC

CDR3 length: 13
V gene: TRBV10-2
clone size: -
D gene: -
J gene: TRBJ1-5
CDR3 protein: CASLWGANQPQHF
CDR3 DNA: TGCGCCAGCCTGTGGGGGGCCAATCAGCCCCAGCATTTT

CDR3 length: 17
V gene: TRBV9
clone size: once
D gene: -
J gene: TRBJ2-1
CDR3 protein: CASSPKRAESTLFEQFF
CDR3 DNA: TGTGCCAGCAGCCCCAAGAGGGCGGAAAGCACCCTATTTGAGCAGTTCTTC

CDR3 length: 16
V gene: TRBV6-5
clone size: -
D gene: TRBD2
J gene: TRBJ2-1
CDR3 protein: CASSYSAGGPRNEQFF
CDR3 DNA: TGTGCCAGCAGTTACTCTGCGGGAGGGCCTCGCAATGAGCAGTTCTTC

CDR3 length: 15
V gene: TRBV19
clone size: -
D gene: -
J gene: TRBJ1-1
CDR3 protein: CASLPLTGLNTEAFF
CDR3 DNA: TGTGCCAGCCTCCCTCTAACAGGGCTTAACACTGAAGCTTTCTTT

CDR3 length: 15
V gene: TRBV7-8
clone size: -
D gene: TRBD1
J gene: TRBJ1-5
CDR3 protein: CASSHRGNSNQPQHF
CDR3 DNA: TGTGCCAGCAGCCACAGGGGGAATAGCAATCAGCCCCAGCATTTT

CDR3 length: 15
V gene: TRBV19
clone size: -
D gene: -
J gene: TRBJ2-7
CDR3 protein: CASSIEDGRGYEQYF
CDR3 DNA: TGTGCCAGTAGTATAGAGGACGGGAGAGGCTACGAGCAGTACTTC

CDR3 length: 15
V gene: TRBV5-1
clone size: -
D gene: TRBD2
J gene: TRBJ2-7
CDR3 protein: CASSPSSGDYYEQYF
CDR3 DNA: TGCGCCAGCAGCCCCTCTAGCGGGGACTACTACGAGCAGTACTTC

CDR3 length: 13
V gene: TRBV19
clone size: -
D gene: -
J gene: TRBJ2-7
CDR3 protein: CASSVDSSYEQYF
CDR3 DNA: TGTGCCAGTAGTGTAGACTCATCCTACGAGCAGTACTTC

CDR3 length: 15
V gene: TRBV28
clone size: -
D gene: TRBD2
J gene: TRBJ2-1
CDR3 protein: CASSFGTSGYNEQFF
CDR3 DNA: TGTGCCAGCAGTTTCGGGACTAGCGGATACAATGAGCAGTTCTTC

CDR3 length: 12
V gene: TRBV7-3
clone size: -
D gene: -
J gene: TRBJ2-2
CDR3 protein: CASGPSTGELFF
CDR3 DNA: TGTGCCAGCGGGCCTTCCACCGGGGAGCTGTTTTTT

CDR3 length: 12
V gene: TRBV7-2
clone size: -
D gene: -
J gene: TRBJ2-1
CDR3 protein: CASSLNGGLQFF
CDR3 DNA: TGTGCCAGCAGCTTAAATGGGGGACTCCAGTTCTTC

CDR3 length: 13
V gene: TRBV2
clone size: -
D gene: -
J gene: TRBJ1-5
CDR3 protein: CASSENSNQPQHF
CDR3 DNA: TGTGCCAGCAGTGAAAACTCCAATCAGCCCCAGCATTTT

CDR3 length: 12
V gene: TRBV29-1
clone size: -
D gene: TRBD1
J gene: TRBJ1-2
CDR3 protein: CSALQGDHGYTF
CDR3 DNA: TGCAGCGCCCTGCAGGGGGATCATGGCTACACCTTC

CDR3 length: 15
V gene: TRBV28
clone size: few
D gene: -
J gene: TRBJ1-1
CDR3 protein: CASSFNRVQNTEAFF
CDR3 DNA: TGTGCCAGCAGTTTCAACAGGGTACAGAACACTGAAGCTTTCTTT

CDR3 length: 16
V gene: TRBV5-1
clone size: -
D gene: TRBD2
J gene: TRBJ2-5
CDR3 protein: CASSLEGTSGRETQYF
CDR3 DNA: TGCGCCAGCAGCTTGGAAGGAACTAGCGGGAGGGAGACCCAGTACTTC

CDR3 length: 16
V gene: TRBV7-2
clone size: -
D gene: TRBD2
J gene: TRBJ2-1
CDR3 protein: CASSTVSGLARNEQFF
CDR3 DNA: TGTGCCAGCAGCACCGTTAGCGGGTTGGCCCGGAATGAGCAGTTCTTC

CDR3 length: 13
V gene: TRBV5-5
clone size: -
D gene: TRBD1
J gene: TRBJ2-5
CDR3 protein: CASSWDRKETQYF
CDR3 DNA: TGTGCCAGCAGCTGGGACAGGAAAGAGACCCAGTACTTC

CDR3 length: 15
V gene: TRBV6-5
clone size: -
D gene: -
J gene: TRBJ2-6
CDR3 protein: CASSRRAAGANVLTF
CDR3 DNA: TGTGCCAGCAGCCGGCGGGCAGCTGGGGCCAACGTCCTGACTTTC

CDR3 length: 16
V gene: TRBV7-9
clone size: -
D gene: -
J gene: TRBJ2-1
CDR3 protein: CASSLDSGRSYNEQFF
CDR3 DNA: TGTGCCAGCAGCTTAGACTCGGGGAGGTCCTACAATGAGCAGTTCTTC

CDR3 length: 14
V gene: TRBV2
clone size: -
D gene: TRBD1
J gene: TRBJ2-2
CDR3 protein: CASSEDRGTGELFF
CDR3 DNA: TGTGCCAGCAGTGAAGACAGGGGTACCGGGGAGCTGTTTTTT

CDR3 length: 13
V gene: TRBV2
clone size: -
D gene: -
J gene: TRBJ2-3
CDR3 protein: CASSAWEADTQYF
CDR3 DNA: TGTGCCAGCAGTGCTTGGGAAGCGGATACGCAGTATTTT

CDR3 length: 15
V gene: TRBV5-1
clone size: -
D gene: TRBD1
J gene: TRBJ2-5
CDR3 protein: CASSSYTGVQETQYF
CDR3 DNA: TGCGCCAGCAGCTCCTATACAGGGGTCCAAGAGACCCAGTACTTC

CDR3 length: 11
V gene: TRBV5-8
clone size: -
D gene: -
J gene: TRBJ1-1
CDR3 protein: CASSPKWEAFF
CDR3 DNA: TGTGCCAGCAGCCCCAAGTGGGAAGCTTTCTTT

CDR3 length: 13
V gene: TRBV10-3
clone size: few
D gene: -
J gene: TRBJ2-1
CDR3 protein: CAISESGIDEQFF
CDR3 DNA: TGTGCCATCAGTGAGTCTGGGATCGATGAGCAGTTCTTC

CDR3 length: 13
V gene: TRBV30
clone size: -
D gene: -
J gene: TRBJ1-1
CDR3 protein: CAWHKTANTEAFF
CDR3 DNA: TGTGCCTGGCACAAGACAGCAAACACTGAAGCTTTCTTT

CDR3 length: 20
V gene: TRBV18
clone size: -
D gene: TRBD2
J gene: TRBJ2-4
CDR3 protein: CASSPRTSGSWGAAKNIQYF
CDR3 DNA: TGTGCCAGCTCACCACGAACTAGCGGGAGTTGGGGTGCAGCCAAAAACATTCAGTACTTC

CDR3 length: 13
V gene: TRBV18
clone size: few
D gene: TRBD1
J gene: TRBJ2-7
CDR3 protein: CASSRDSSYEQYF
CDR3 DNA: TGTGCCAGCTCTCGGGACAGCTCCTACGAGCAGTACTTC

CDR3 length: 14
V gene: TRBV18
clone size: once
D gene: TRBD1
J gene: TRBJ1-1
CDR3 protein: CASSLRQGDTEAFF
CDR3 DNA: TGTGCCAGCTCACTCCGACAGGGCGACACTGAAGCTTTCTTT

CDR3 length: 13
V gene: TRBV5-6
clone size: -
D gene: -
J gene: TRBJ1-2
CDR3 protein: CASSPDVLYGYTF
CDR3 DNA: TGTGCCAGCAGCCCGGACGTCCTCTATGGCTACACCTTC

CDR3 length: 14
V gene: TRBV6-6
clone size: -
D gene: TRBD2
J gene: TRBJ2-1
CDR3 protein: CASSRGGKYNEQFF
CDR3 DNA: TGTGCCAGCAGCCGCGGGGGGAAGTACAATGAGCAGTTCTTC

CDR3 length: 14
V gene: TRBV6-5
clone size: -
D gene: -
J gene: TRBJ2-5
CDR3 protein: CASSRGQGQETQYF
CDR3 DNA: TGTGCCAGCAGTCGTGGACAAGGCCAAGAGACCCAGTACTTC

CDR3 length: 15
V gene: TRBV7-2
clone size: -
D gene: -
J gene: TRBJ2-4
CDR3 protein: CASSPRGGSKNIQYF
CDR3 DNA: TGTGCCAGCAGCCCCCGCGGAGGGTCCAAAAACATTCAGTACTTC

CDR3 length: 15
V gene: TRBV11-2
clone size: -
D gene: -
J gene: TRBJ2-5
CDR3 protein: CASRNPGTAVETQYF
CDR3 DNA: TGTGCCAGCCGGAACCCCGGGACGGCCGTAGAGACCCAGTACTTC

CDR3 length: 15
V gene: TRBV12-2
clone size: -
D gene: -
J gene: TRBJ1-2
CDR3 protein: CASRLVCGSGHGYTF
CDR3 DNA: TGTGCAAGTCGCTTAGTATGTGGTTCGGGGCATGGCTACACCTTC

CDR3 length: 16
V gene: TRBV4-3
clone size: -
D gene: TRBD1
J gene: TRBJ2-7
CDR3 protein: CASSRVAGTGSYEQYF
CDR3 DNA: TGCGCCAGCAGCCGAGTAGCCGGGACAGGGTCCTACGAGCAGTACTTC

CDR3 length: 13
V gene: TRBV30
clone size: once
D gene: -
J gene: TRBJ1-5
CDR3 protein: CAWSPGDKRPQHF
CDR3 DNA: TGTGCCTGGAGTCCAGGGGATAAACGTCCCCAGCATTTT

CDR3 length: 11
V gene: TRBV29-1
clone size: -
D gene: -
J gene: TRBJ2-1
CDR3 protein: CSVVRTNEQFF
CDR3 DNA: TGCAGCGTTGTCCGGACCAATGAGCAGTTCTTC

CDR3 length: 16
V gene: TRBV18
clone size: -
D gene: TRBD2
J gene: TRBJ2-3
CDR3 protein: CASSPGGGASTDTQYF
CDR3 DNA: TGTGCCAGCTCACCTGGCGGGGGGGCTAGCACAGATACGCAGTATTTT